Here is one TCR beta chain with its context. Its target is not known. The germline V gene has CDR1 SNHLY and CDR2 FYNNEI. V lost 6 bases, J lost 3 bases, and 5 bases lay in between. The CDR3 spans 12 residues. This record belongs to a study of cytomegalovirus exposure and HLA in healthy donors. Study conclusions and caveats: Another analysis was done later, and it associated more than 15,000 TCR beta sequences with HLA alleles at 0.05 false discovery rate.

PCR employed 60 Vbeta and 13 Jbeta primers. This table comes from immunoSEQ multiplex PCR, and its TCRdb copy is limited to in-frame clones, with some not included. The data contain roughly 200,000 clones, roughly 82% of them singletons. The V call is TRBV2, the J call TRBJ2-2, with D unresolved. Input material: PBMCs. This TCR was recovered from a woman aged 50 to 65 in good health and CMV-seronegative. CDR3: CASRGDTGELFF. CDR3 coding DNA: TGTGCCAGCAGAGGAGACACCGGGGAGCTGTTTTTT.